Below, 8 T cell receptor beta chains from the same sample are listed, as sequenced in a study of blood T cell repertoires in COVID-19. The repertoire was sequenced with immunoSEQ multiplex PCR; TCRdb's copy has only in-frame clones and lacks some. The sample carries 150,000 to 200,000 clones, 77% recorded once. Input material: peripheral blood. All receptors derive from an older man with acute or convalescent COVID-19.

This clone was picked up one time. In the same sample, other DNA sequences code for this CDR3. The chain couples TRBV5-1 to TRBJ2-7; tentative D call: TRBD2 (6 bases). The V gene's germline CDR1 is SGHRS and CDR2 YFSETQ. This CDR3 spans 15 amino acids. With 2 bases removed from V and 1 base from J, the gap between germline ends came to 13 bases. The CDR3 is CASSLTGTGSYEQYF. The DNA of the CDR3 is TGCGCCAGCAGCTTAACGGGGACTGGGTCCTACGAGCAGTACTTC.

In DNA, the CDR3 is TGTGCCAGCACTAGACAGGGAGAAGCTTTCTTT. This codes for CASTRQGEAFF. The chain recombines TRBV2 with TRBJ1-1; 7 bases are a match to TRBD1. CDR1 and CDR2 (germline): SNHLY, FYNNEI. The CDR3 totals 11 residues. J lost 8 bases, V lost 7 bases, and 4 bases had no gene match.

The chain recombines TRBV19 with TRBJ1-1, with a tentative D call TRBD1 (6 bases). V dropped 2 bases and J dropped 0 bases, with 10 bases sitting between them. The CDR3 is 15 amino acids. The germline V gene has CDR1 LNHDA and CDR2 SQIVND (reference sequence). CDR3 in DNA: TGTGCCAGTAGTATATCGGGACACCTGAACACTGAAGCTTTCTTT. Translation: CASSISGHLNTEAFF.

CDR3 sequence reads: CASSLDLETFRVRETQYF. The CDR3 bases are TGCGCCAGCAGCTTGGACTTGGAAACCTTCAGGGTACGCGAGACCCAGTACTTC. J is TRBJ2-5 and V is TRBV5-1; a possible D gene is TRBD1 (5 bases). Germline CDR1 and CDR2: SGHRS and YFSETQ. V was clipped by 0 bases and J by 5 bases, with 23 bases between them. The CDR3 extends over 18 amino acids. The full variable domain, rest sourced from reference TRBV5-1 and TRBJ2-5, is KAGVTQTPRYLIKTRGQQVTLSCSPISGHRSVSWYQQTPGQGLQFLFEYFSETQRNKGNFPGRFSGRQFSNSRSEMNVSTLELGDSALYLCASSLDLETFRVRETQYFGPGTRLLVL.

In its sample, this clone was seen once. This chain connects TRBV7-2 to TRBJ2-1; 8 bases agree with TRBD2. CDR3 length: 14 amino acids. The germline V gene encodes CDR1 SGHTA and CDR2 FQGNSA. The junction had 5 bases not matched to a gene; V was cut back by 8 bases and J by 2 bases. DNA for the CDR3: TGTGCCAGCCAGCGTAGCGGGACCTACAATGAGCAGTTCTTC. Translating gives CASQRSGTYNEQFF.

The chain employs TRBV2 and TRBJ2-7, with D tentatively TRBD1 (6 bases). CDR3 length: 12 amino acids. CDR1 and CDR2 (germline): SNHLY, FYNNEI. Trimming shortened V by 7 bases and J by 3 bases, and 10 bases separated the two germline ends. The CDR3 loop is CASTAGVYEQYF. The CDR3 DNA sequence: TGTGCCAGCACCGCAGGGGTCTACGAGCAGTACTTC.

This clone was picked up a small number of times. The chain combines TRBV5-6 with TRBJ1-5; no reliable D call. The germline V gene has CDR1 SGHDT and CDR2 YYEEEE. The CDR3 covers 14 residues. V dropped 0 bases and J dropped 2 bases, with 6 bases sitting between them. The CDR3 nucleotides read TGTGCCAGCAGCTTGGGGCACGGCAATCAGCCCCAGCATTTT. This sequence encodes CASSLGHGNQPQHF.

The CDR3 bases are TGTGCCAGTAAAATCGGACAGGGCGGCAATCAGCCCCAGCATTTT. It codes for CASKIGQGGNQPQHF. J is TRBJ1-5 and V is TRBV27; TRBD1 matches at 8 bases. Germline CDR1 MNHEY, CDR2 SMNVEV (reference sequence). The CDR3 is made up of 15 amino acids. V shed 9 bases and J 2 bases; nucleotides not matched to a gene: 9.